The 13 T cell receptor beta chains presented below share a single source sample, sequenced in a study of T-cell memory formation after mild COVID-19. TCRdb reprocessed the 5' RACE reads via MiXCR and lists one record per CDR3 protein. Of about 430,000 distinct CDR3 sequences in the sample, roughly 26% were seen once. Sequenced material: PBMCs or a T cell subset sorted from them (not recorded which). The receptors stem from an adult woman who had mild COVID-19 (a few samples of this study predate the infection). Cell type and time point are not known.

This clonotype was observed a few times. The DNA of the CDR3 is TGTGCCCGGGGGCTAGCGGGCTCCGAGCAGTACTTC. Encoded protein: CARGLAGSEQYF. The rearrangement joins TRBV7-8 to TRBJ2-7; TRBD2 agrees at 8 bases. V lost 11 bases, J lost 6 bases, and 9 bases stayed unmatched. This CDR3 is built from 12 residues. Germline-derived CDR1 and CDR2 are SGHVS and FQNEAQ.

The chain carries TRBV7-8 and TRBJ2-1, with D perhaps TRBD2 (5 bases). The CDR3 consists of 16 residues. Germline values: CDR1 SGHVS, CDR2 FQNEAQ. Trimming took 5 bases from V and 0 from J, leaving 14 bases between them. The CDR3 loop is CASSRPSAGSYNEQFF. DNA of the CDR3: TGTGCCAGCAGCCGACCGTCGGCGGGCTCCTACAATGAGCAGTTCTTC.

V and J are TRBV20-1 and TRBJ2-7; D is uncertain. The CDR3 runs to 13 residues. V lost 5 bases, J lost 6 bases, and 17 bases lay in between. The germline V gene has CDR1 DFQATT and CDR2 SNEGSKA (reference sequence). The CDR3 DNA is TGCAGTGCTCAAGCAGACACTGAAGGCGAGCAGTACTTC. Its translation is CSAQADTEGEQYF.

V usage is TRBV11-1 and J usage is TRBJ2-1; TRBD2 matches at 11 bases. Germline V gene lookup returns CDR1 SGHAT and CDR2 FQDESV (reference sequence). The CDR3 has 15 amino acids. V trimming: 3 bases; J trimming: 12 bases; junction bases outside the gene matches: 10. CDR3 nucleotides: TGTGCCAGCAGCTTGGGCCTAGCGGGAGGATTGGGGCAGTTCTTC. It is translated as CASSLGLAGGLGQFF.

This clonotype came up a few times. The chain employs TRBV3-1 and TRBJ1-1; D is unclear. In germline, CDR1 is LGHDT, CDR2 YNNKEL (reference sequence). Trimming stripped 5 bases from V and 5 bases from J, with 15 bases between. This CDR3 is 14 amino acids long. CDR3 bases: TGTGCCAGCAGCAAGGGCGAGTTGAGGACTGAAGCTTTCTTT. It yields the protein CASSKGELRTEAFF. Based on the CDR3 plus reference TRBV3-1 and TRBJ1-1, the full variable domain is DTAVSQTPKYLVTQMGNDKSIKCEQNLGHDTMYWYKQDSKKFLKIMFSYNNKELIINETVPNRFSPKSPDKAHLNLHINSLELGDSAVYFCASSKGELRTEAFFGQGTRLTVV.

V is TRBV6-2 or TRBV6-3 and J is TRBJ2-3; D possibly corresponds to TRBD2 (5 bases). The CDR3 totals 14 residues. Germline V lookup: CDR1 MNHEY, CDR2 SVGEGT. V was shortened by 6 bases and J by 1 base, with 11 bases between the two germline ends. Here the CDR3 reads CASRRETGTDTQYF. CDR3 coding DNA: TGTGCCAGCAGAAGGGAGACCGGCACAGATACGCAGTATTTT.

This sequence joins TRBV27 and TRBJ1-2, with 8 bases lining up with TRBD1. The germline V gene has CDR1 MNHEY and CDR2 SMNVEV (reference sequence). There are 16 residues in the CDR3. With V trimmed by 0 bases and J by 4 bases, 7 bases remained unmatched. CDR3 nucleotide sequence: TGTGCCAGCAGTTTATCCCCGACAGGGGTAGGCTATGGCTACACCTTC. This sequence encodes CASSLSPTGVGYGYTF.

This clonotype appeared a few times. The chain has TRBV12-3 or TRBV12-4 and TRBJ2-3; D is undetermined. This CDR3 spans 15 amino acids. V gave up 5 bases and J gave up 0 bases, with 12 bases separating them. The CDR3 here is CASSVPPPSTDTQYF. DNA of the CDR3: TGTGCCAGCAGTGTACCCCCTCCTAGCACAGATACGCAGTATTTT.

This clonotype was observed a handful of times. The chain links TRBV10-3 to TRBJ2-5, with D maybe TRBD2 (5 bases). Trimming took off 0 bases at V and 3 bases at J, with 14 bases between the two ends. CDR1 and CDR2 from the germline V gene are ENHRY and SYGVKD. CDR3 length: 16 residues. CDR3 sequence: CAISESNSGLEETQYF. The CDR3 nucleotides read TGTGCCATCAGTGAGTCTAACAGCGGATTAGAAGAGACCCAGTACTTC.

The rearrangement uses TRBV5-6 and TRBJ2-4, with 9 bases matching TRBD2. With 4 bases clipped from V and 0 bases from J, the junction kept 14 bases outside the gene matches. Germline V gene lookup returns CDR1 SGHDT and CDR2 YYEEEE. The CDR3 is made up of 19 amino acids. The chain's CDR3 is CASSRRWSSGSLAKNIQYF. CDR3 DNA sequence: TGTGCCAGCAGCCGAAGGTGGAGTAGCGGGAGTTTAGCCAAAAACATTCAGTACTTC. Supplemented by reference TRBV5-6 and TRBJ2-4, the full variable domain reads DAGVTQSPTHLIKTRGQQVTLRCSPKSGHDTVSWYQQALGQGPQFIFQYYEEEERQRGNFPDRFSGHQFPNYSSELNVNALLLGDSALYLCASSRRWSSGSLAKNIQYFGAGTRLSVL.

This clonotype was seen a few times. The rearrangement links TRBV5-1 to TRBJ2-1; D assignment may be TRBD1 or TRBD2 (5 bases each). V lost 4 bases and J lost 10, with 24 bases in between. Germline CDR1 and CDR2: SGHRS and YFSETQ. The CDR3 has 16 residues. The DNA for the CDR3 is TGCGCCAGCAGCACAGCCGGGACGCGTGGCCCGCAGGAGCAGTTCTTC. It specifies CASSTAGTRGPQEQFF.

A few counts support this clonotype. V and J are TRBV20-1 and TRBJ1-2; 8 nucleotides align to TRBD1. The V segment lost 4 bases and the J segment 2 bases; nucleotides outside the gene matches: 9. This CDR3 has 15 amino acids. Germline CDR1 and CDR2: DFQATT and SNEGSKA (reference sequence). DNA of the CDR3: TGCAGTGCTACGACAGGGGACCCGGGAAACTATGGCTACACCTTC. Protein sequence: CSATTGDPGNYGYTF.

V usage is TRBV12-3 or TRBV12-4 and J usage is TRBJ2-7, with 7 bases fitting TRBD2. V shed 3 bases, J shed 0 bases, and the junction held 8 bases outside the gene matches. The CDR3 totals 16 residues. The CDR3 here is CASSFTGTNPSYEQYF. CDR3 nucleotides: TGTGCCAGCAGTTTTACCGGGACTAACCCCTCCTACGAGCAGTACTTC.